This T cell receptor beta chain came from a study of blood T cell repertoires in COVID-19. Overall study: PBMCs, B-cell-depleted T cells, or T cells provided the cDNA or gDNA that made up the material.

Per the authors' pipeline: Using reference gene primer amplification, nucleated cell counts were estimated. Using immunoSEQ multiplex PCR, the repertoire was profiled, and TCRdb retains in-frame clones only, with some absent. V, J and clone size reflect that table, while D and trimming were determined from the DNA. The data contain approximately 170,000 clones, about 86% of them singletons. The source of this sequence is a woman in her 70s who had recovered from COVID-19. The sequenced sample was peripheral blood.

CDR3 protein: CASSLAGQGGYGYTF. CDR3 sequence (DNA): TGTGCCAGCAGCTTAGCGGGACAGGGGGGCTATGGCTACACCTTC. The chain recombines TRBV7-2 with TRBJ1-2; TRBD1 matches 11 bases. The V and J ends lost 0 bases and 4 bases, in that order; junction bases with no gene match: 1. This CDR3 region has 15 residues. The germline V gene has CDR1 SGHTA and CDR2 FQGNSA.